These 15 T cell receptor beta chains share one sample of origin, sequenced in a study of shared clonotypes between healthy human individuals (dated by TCRdb to the early 2020s). The method was the immunoSEQ multiplex PCR assay. TCRdb limited this immuneACCESS table to in-frame rearrangements with V and J called. A share of clones is missing; checked studies link under half to unresolved V genes, and the rest is unexplained. The sample yields around 2,000,000 clones; approximately 95% were counted once. Together, the top ten hold 1.2% of the sample. CD8 naive samples were CD45RO-negative cells positively selected for CCR7, giving a CD45RA+CCR7+ population that excluded TemRA cells. The specimen sequenced was naive CD8+ T cells sorted from blood. This specimen's cell subset or site label, per the study, means: CD45RA+CCR7+. The receptor set was obtained from a man between 18 and 35 years old in good health.

Details on this clone: Other DNA sequences within the sample encode an identical CDR3. The genes are TRBV27 and TRBJ2-6; D call uncertain. Trimming pared 3 bases from V and 0 bases from J, leaving 6 bases between. The CDR3 length is 15 residues. Germline loops: CDR1 MNHEY, CDR2 SMNVEV (reference sequence). CDR3: CASSLVGSGANVLTF. The CDR3 bases are TGTGCCAGCAGTTTGGTGGGCTCTGGGGCCAACGTCCTGACTTTC.

The chain employs TRBV27 and TRBJ2-1; the match to TRBD2 covers 10 bases. With 0 bases clipped from V and 9 bases from J, the junction kept 5 bases outside the gene matches. The CDR3 loop spans 15 amino acids. CDR1 MNHEY and CDR2 SMNVEV come from the germline V gene (reference sequence). CDR3 sequence: CASSLSAGGPGEQFF. The CDR3, as DNA: TGTGCCAGCAGTTTATCAGCGGGAGGGCCGGGTGAGCAGTTCTTC.

The gene calls are TRBV27 and TRBJ2-3; D call uncertain. This CDR3 region has 14 residues. V was trimmed by 5 bases and J by 1 base, leaving 10 bases between them. From germline, CDR1 is MNHEY and CDR2 SMNVEV (reference sequence). For the CDR3, the DNA is TGTGCCAGCAGTCCTCACACAGGCACAGATACGCAGTATTTT. It encodes CASSPHTGTDTQYF.

Notes on this clone: Different DNA sequences within this sample yield the same CDR3. This chain joins TRBV7-9 and TRBJ2-2; D is unclear. The CDR3 loop spans 13 amino acids. V lost 3 bases and J lost 2, with 4 bases in between. Germline V gene sequence: CDR1 SEHNR, CDR2 FQNEAQ (reference sequence). The CDR3 is CASSFTNTGELFF. For the CDR3, the DNA is TGTGCCAGCAGCTTCACTAACACCGGGGAGCTGTTTTTT.

The rearrangement joins TRBV19 to TRBJ2-7; D is uncertain. The V gene lost 0 bases and the J gene lost 0 bases, with 9 bases spanning the gap. Per the germline V gene, CDR1 is LNHDA and CDR2 is SQIVND (reference sequence). The CDR3 extends over 15 amino acids. CDR3 DNA sequence: TGTGCCAGTAGTATAGATCATGTCTACTCCTACGAGCAGTACTTC. This sequence encodes CASSIDHVYSYEQYF.

The sample holds one count of this clone. The CDR3 DNA follows: TGTGCCAGCAGAGACACCGGGACAGGGATCTACAATGAGCAGTTCTTC. This codes for CASRDTGTGIYNEQFF. The chain carries TRBV2 and TRBJ2-1; 9 nucleotides align to TRBD1. Trimming cost V 6 bases and J 3 bases; bases outside gene matches: 9. Germline V gene lookup returns CDR1 SNHLY and CDR2 FYNNEI. The CDR3 has 16 residues.

The V gene is TRBV4-3, the J gene TRBJ2-7; 12 positions agree with TRBD2. Losses at the gene ends were 0 bases for V and 4 bases for J; bases not matched to a gene: 4. The CDR3 is 16 amino acids. Looked up from germline, CDR1 is LGHNA and CDR2 is YSLEER. The CDR3, as DNA: TGCGCCAGCAGCCAAGAATTAACTAGCGGGAGGTACGAGCAGTACTTC. Translating gives CASSQELTSGRYEQYF.

The chain recombines TRBV11-3 with TRBJ2-3; D not resolved. Trimming took 3 bases from V and 6 from J, leaving 13 bases between them. Germline V gene sequence: CDR1 SGHNT, CDR2 YENEEA. The CDR3 spans 14 residues. In DNA form, the CDR3 reads TGTGCCAGCAGCTTGGACCCGATCTCGGATACGCAGTATTTT. Translated: CASSLDPISDTQYF.

The chain has TRBV2 and TRBJ1-1; possible D gene TRBD1, 5 bases. CDR1 and CDR2 (germline): SNHLY, FYNNEI. The CDR3 loop spans 15 amino acids. Trimming pared 7 bases from V and 6 bases from J, leaving 21 bases between. The CDR3 sequence: CASTGDPGLSAEAFF. The CDR3 DNA sequence: TGTGCCAGCACCGGGGATCCGGGACTGTCCGCTGAAGCTTTCTTT.

V and J are TRBV5-1 and TRBJ2-6; no firm D call. This CDR3 has 16 residues. V lost 4 bases to trimming and J lost 0 bases, with 11 bases between them. CDR1 is SGHRS and CDR2 is YFSETQ in the germline V gene. The CDR3 coding sequence is TGCGCCAGCAGCCACTTCGACAACTCTGGGGCCAACGTCCTGACTTTC. Translating gives CASSHFDNSGANVLTF.

The chain couples TRBV11-2 to TRBJ2-5; perhaps TRBD1 as D (6 bases). CDR1 and CDR2 (germline): SGHAT, FQNNGV. The V and J ends lost 5 bases and 2 bases respectively, with 12 bases between them. CDR3 length equals 14 residues. CDR3 protein: CASSLGHRQETQYF. For the CDR3, the DNA is TGTGCCAGCAGCCTGGGACATCGGCAAGAGACCCAGTACTTC.

The chain joins TRBV27 to TRBJ2-7; D not certain. Germline loops: CDR1 MNHEY, CDR2 SMNVEV (reference sequence). Trimming cost V 6 bases and J 2 bases, with 17 bases left between them. The CDR3 is 15 residues long. The CDR3, as DNA: TGTGCCAGCAGGGATCGCGCAGGCGACGCCTACGAGCAGTACTTC. This sequence encodes CASRDRAGDAYEQYF.

The rearrangement links TRBV4-1 to TRBJ2-7; 8 bases fit TRBD1. The junction had 5 bases not matched to a gene; V was cut back by 1 base and J by 3 bases. The CDR3 is 15 residues long. Germline CDR1 reads MGHRA; CDR2 reads YSYEKL. The CDR3, as DNA: TGCGCCAGCAGCCAAGCTGGACAGGGCGACTACGAGCAGTACTTC. It translates to CASSQAGQGDYEQYF.

This chain joins TRBV7-6 and TRBJ1-1; tentative D call: TRBD1 (6 bases). CDR1 and CDR2 from the germline V gene are SGHVS and FNYEAQ. V lost 0 bases to trimming and J lost 5 bases, with 22 bases between them. The CDR3 consists of 18 residues. The CDR3 protein is CASSLATGTTFSRTEAFF. For the CDR3, the DNA is TGTGCCAGCAGCTTAGCAACCGGGACAACCTTTTCGAGAACTGAAGCTTTCTTT.

Only one count was recorded for this clone. The chain carries TRBV25-1 and TRBJ2-7, with D unclear. CDR1 is MGHDK, CDR2 SYGVNS, per germline. This CDR3 comprises 13 residues. V lost 3 bases, J lost 2 bases, and 8 bases lay in between. CDR3 residues: CASSDTLTYEQYF. The CDR3 DNA follows: TGTGCCAGCAGTGACACACTGACCTACGAGCAGTACTTC.